This T cell receptor beta chain was identified in a study of identical twins. Overall study results and limits: With monozygotic twins, out-of-frame TCR alpha sharing exceeded what models estimated. The study found excess low generation probability among twin-shared out-of-frame alpha sequences.

This clonotype turned up a few times. Its antigen is unknown. CDR3 size: 16 residues. From germline, CDR1 is SGHAT and CDR2 FQNNGV. The ends were cut back, 7 bases at V and 0 bases at J, with 16 bases in the middle. TCRdb re-derived calls from the 5' RACE reads in MiXCR, one entry per CDR3 protein. The table records about 530,000 distinct CDR3 sequences, 15% of them present only once. This same sample was also taken into another study, of yellow fever vaccine responses in identical twins.

The sample was CD4+ T cells sorted from blood. The rearrangement joins TRBV11-2 to TRBJ2-1; possibly TRBD2 for D (6 bases). The sequence was collected from a woman aged 18-35 years in good health. This CDR3 reads CASKAGSPGSYNEQFF. The CDR3 DNA reads TGTGCCAGCAAAGCCGGGAGCCCGGGCTCCTACAATGAGCAGTTCTTC.